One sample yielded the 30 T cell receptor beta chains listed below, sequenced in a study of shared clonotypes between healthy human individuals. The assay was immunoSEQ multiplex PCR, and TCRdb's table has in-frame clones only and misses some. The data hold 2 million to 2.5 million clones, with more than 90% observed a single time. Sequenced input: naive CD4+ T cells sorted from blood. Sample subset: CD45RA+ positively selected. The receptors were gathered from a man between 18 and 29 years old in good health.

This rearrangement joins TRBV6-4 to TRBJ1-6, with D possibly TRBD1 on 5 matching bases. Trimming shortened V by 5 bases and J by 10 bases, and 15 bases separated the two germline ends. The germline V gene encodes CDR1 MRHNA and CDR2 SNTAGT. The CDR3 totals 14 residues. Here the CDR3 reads CASSRGRVDSPLHF. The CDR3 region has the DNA TGTGCCAGCAGTCGGGGCAGGGTCGACTCACCCCTCCACTTT.

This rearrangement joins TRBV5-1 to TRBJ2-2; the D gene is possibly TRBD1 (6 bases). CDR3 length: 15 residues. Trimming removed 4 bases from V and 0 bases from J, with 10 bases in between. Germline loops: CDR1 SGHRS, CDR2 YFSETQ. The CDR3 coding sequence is TGCGCCAGCAGCCCGGGACACGCGAACACCGGGGAGCTGTTTTTT. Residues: CASSPGHANTGELFF.

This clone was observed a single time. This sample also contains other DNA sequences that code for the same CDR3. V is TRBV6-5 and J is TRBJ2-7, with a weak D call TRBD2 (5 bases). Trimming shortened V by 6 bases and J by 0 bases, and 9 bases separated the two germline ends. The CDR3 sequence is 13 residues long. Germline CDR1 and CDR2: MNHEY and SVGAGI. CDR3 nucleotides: TGTGCCAGCAGCCTTGGAGGCTCCTACGAGCAGTACTTC. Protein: CASSLGGSYEQYF.

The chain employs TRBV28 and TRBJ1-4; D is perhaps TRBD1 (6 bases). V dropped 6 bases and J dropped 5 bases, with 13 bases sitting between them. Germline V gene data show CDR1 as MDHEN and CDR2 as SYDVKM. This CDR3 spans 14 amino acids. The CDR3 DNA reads TGTGCCAGCAGCCCGGGGGGCCTAAATGAAAAACTGTTTTTT. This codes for CASSPGGLNEKLFF.

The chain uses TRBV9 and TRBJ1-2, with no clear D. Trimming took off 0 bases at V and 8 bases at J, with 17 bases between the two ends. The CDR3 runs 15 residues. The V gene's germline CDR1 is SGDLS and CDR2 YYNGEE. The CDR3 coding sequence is TGTGCCAGCAGCGTAGGAACACACCGGGCAGGAGGCTACACCTTC. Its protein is CASSVGTHRAGGYTF.

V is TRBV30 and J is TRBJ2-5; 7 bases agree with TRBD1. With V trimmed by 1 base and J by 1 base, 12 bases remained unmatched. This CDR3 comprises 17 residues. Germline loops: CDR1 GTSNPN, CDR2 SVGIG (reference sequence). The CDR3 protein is CAWSGERGLVSQETQYF. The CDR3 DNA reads TGTGCCTGGAGTGGAGAAAGGGGGCTCGTCTCCCAAGAGACCCAGTACTTC.

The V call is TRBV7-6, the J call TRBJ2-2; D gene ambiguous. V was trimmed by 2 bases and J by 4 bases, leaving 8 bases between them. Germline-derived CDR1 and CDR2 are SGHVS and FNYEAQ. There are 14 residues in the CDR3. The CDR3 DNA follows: TGTGCCAGCAGCTTAACGTTGCTCACCGGGGAGCTGTTTTTT. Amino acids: CASSLTLLTGELFF.

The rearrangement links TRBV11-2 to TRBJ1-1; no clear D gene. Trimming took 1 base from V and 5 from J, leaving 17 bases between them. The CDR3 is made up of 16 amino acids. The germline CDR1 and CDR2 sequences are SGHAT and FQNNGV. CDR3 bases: TGTGCCAGCAGCTTAGTTTCGGGCATAGTCGTGACTGAAGCTTTCTTT. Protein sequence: CASSLVSGIVVTEAFF.

The CDR3 reads CAISEDKNYGYTF. The CDR3 DNA sequence: TGTGCCATCAGTGAGGACAAGAACTATGGCTACACCTTC. This rearrangement joins TRBV10-3 to TRBJ1-2; D gene unclear. The CDR3 runs 13 residues. The V and J ends lost 2 bases and 2 bases respectively, with 6 bases between them. Per germline, CDR1 ENHRY and CDR2 SYGVKD.

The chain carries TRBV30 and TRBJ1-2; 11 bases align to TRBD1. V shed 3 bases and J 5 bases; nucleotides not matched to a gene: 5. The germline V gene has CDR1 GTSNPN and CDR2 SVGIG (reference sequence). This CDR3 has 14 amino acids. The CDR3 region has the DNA TGTGCCTGGAGAGACGGACAGGGGGCGTATGGCTACACCTTC. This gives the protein CAWRDGQGAYGYTF.

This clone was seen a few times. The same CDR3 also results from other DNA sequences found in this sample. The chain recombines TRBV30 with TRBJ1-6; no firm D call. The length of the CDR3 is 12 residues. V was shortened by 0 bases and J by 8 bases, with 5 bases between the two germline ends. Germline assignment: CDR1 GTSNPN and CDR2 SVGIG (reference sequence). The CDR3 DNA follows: TGTGCCTGGAGTGTGAGTGATTCACCCCTCCACTTT. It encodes CAWSVSDSPLHF.

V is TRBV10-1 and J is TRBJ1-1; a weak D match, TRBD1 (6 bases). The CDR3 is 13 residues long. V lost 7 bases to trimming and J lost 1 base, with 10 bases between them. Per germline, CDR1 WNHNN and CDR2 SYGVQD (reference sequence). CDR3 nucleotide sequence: TGCGCCAGCAAAAACAGGGAGAACACTGAAGCTTTCTTT. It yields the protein CASKNRENTEAFF.

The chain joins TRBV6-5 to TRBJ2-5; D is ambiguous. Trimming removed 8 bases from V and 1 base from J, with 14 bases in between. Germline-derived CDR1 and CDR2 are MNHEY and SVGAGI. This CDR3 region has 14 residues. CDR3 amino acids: CASFIGRRQETQYF. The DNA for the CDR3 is TGTGCCAGCTTCATAGGACGGCGCCAAGAGACCCAGTACTTC.

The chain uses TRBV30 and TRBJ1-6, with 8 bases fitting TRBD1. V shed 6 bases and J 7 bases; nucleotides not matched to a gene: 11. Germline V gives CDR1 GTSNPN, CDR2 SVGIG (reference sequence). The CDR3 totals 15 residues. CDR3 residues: CACPTTRTGNSPLHF. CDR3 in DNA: TGTGCCTGCCCCACCACAAGGACAGGGAATTCACCCCTCCACTTT.

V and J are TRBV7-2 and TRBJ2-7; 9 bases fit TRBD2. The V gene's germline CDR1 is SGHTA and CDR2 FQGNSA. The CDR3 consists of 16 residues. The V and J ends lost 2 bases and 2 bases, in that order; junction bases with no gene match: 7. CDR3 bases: TGTGCCAGCAGCTTATGGGCTAGCGGGACGACCTACGAGCAGTACTTC. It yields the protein CASSLWASGTTYEQYF. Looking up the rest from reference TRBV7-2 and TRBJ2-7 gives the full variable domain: GAGVSQSPSNKVTEKGKDVELRCDPISGHTALYWYRQSLGQGLEFLIYFQGNSAPDKSGLPSDRFSAERTGGSVSTLTIQRTQQEDSAVYLCASSLWASGTTYEQYFGPGTRLTVT.

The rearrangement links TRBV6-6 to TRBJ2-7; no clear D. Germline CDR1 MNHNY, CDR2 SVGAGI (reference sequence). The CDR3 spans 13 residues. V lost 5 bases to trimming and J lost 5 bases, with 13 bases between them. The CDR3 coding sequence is TGTGCCAGCAGTGATCCTACGGGCCACGAGCAGTACTTC. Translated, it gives CASSDPTGHEQYF.

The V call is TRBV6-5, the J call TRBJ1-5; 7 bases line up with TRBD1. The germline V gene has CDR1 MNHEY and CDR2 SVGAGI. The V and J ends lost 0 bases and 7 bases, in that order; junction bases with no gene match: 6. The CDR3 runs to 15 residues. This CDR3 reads CASSYSGTARQPQHF. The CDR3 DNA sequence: TGTGCCAGCAGTTACTCGGGGACAGCCAGACAGCCCCAGCATTTT.

The chain's CDR3 is CASRVRGGPETQYF. Written as DNA, the CDR3 is TGTGCCAGCAGGGTCAGGGGGGGGCCAGAGACCCAGTACTTC. The V call is TRBV6-1, the J call TRBJ2-5; D may correspond to TRBD1 or TRBD2 (7 bases each). The V end lost 6 bases, the J end lost 4 bases, and 15 bases lay between the germline ends. The germline V gene encodes CDR1 MNHNS and CDR2 SASEGT. The CDR3 is 14 amino acids.

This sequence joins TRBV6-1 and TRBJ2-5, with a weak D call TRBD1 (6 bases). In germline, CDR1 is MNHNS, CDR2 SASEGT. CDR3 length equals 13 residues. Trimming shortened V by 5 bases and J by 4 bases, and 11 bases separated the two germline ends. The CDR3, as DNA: TGTGCCAGCAGTCTACAGGGATTAGAGACCCAGTACTTC. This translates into CASSLQGLETQYF.

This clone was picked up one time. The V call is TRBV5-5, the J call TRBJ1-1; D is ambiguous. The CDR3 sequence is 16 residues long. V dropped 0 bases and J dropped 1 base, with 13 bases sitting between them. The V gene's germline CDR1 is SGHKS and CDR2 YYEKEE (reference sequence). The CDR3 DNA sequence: TGTGCCAGCAGCTTGGTGTACCAGGCAAAGAACACTGAAGCTTTCTTT. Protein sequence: CASSLVYQAKNTEAFF.

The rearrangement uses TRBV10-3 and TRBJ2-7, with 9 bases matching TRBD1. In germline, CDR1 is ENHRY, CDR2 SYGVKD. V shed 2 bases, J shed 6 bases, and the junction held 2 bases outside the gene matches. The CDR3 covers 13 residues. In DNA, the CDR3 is TGTGCCATCAGTGAGCCGGACAGGGGCGAGCAGTACTTC. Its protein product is CAISEPDRGEQYF.

The CDR3 loop reads CASSLGLAGVVGNEQFF. The CDR3, as DNA: TGTGCCAGCAGCTTGGGACTAGCGGGGGTAGTGGGTAATGAGCAGTTCTTC. The V and J genes are TRBV5-4 and TRBJ2-1; 12 nucleotides match TRBD2. The CDR3 totals 17 residues. Per germline, CDR1 SGHNT and CDR2 YYREEE (reference sequence). After removal of 0 bases from V and 7 bases from J, the junction contained 8 bases not matched to a gene.

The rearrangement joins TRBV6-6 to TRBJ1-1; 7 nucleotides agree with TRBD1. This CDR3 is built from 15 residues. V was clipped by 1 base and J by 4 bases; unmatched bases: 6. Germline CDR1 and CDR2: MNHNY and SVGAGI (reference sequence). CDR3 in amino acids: CASSYLTGAATEAFF. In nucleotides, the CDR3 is TGTGCCAGCAGTTACTTAACAGGGGCGGCCACTGAAGCTTTCTTT.

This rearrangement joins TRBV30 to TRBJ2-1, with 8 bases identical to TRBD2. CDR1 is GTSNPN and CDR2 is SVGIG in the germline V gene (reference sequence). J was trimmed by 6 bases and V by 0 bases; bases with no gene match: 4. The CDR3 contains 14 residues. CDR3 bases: TGTGCCTGGAGTGTAAACCTAGCGGGCAATGAGCAGTTCTTC. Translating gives CAWSVNLAGNEQFF.

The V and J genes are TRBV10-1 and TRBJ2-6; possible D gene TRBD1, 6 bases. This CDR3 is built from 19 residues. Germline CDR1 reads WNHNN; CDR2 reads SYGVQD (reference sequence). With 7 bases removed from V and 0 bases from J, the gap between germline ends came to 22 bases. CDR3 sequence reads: CASTAGIDRPNSGANVLTF. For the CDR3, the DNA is TGCGCCAGCACCGCAGGCATCGACAGGCCTAACTCTGGGGCCAACGTCCTGACTTTC.

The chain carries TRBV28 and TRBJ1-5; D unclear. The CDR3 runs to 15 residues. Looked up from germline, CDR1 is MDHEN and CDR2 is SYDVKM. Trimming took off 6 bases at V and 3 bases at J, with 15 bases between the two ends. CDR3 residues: CASSLVGQFNQPQHF. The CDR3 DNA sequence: TGTGCCAGCAGCCTCGTCGGGCAGTTCAATCAGCCCCAGCATTTT.

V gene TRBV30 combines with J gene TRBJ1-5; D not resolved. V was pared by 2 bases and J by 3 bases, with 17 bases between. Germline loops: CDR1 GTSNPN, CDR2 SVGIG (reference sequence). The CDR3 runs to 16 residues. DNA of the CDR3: TGTGCCTGGAGTCATAATCCCCCGGGTCTCAATCAGCCCCAGCATTTT. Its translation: CAWSHNPPGLNQPQHF. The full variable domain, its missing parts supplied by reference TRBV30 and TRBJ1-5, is SQTIHQWPATLVQPVGSPLSLECTVEGTSNPNLYWYRQAAGRGLQLLFYSVGIGQISSEVPQNLSASRPQDRQFILSSKKLLLSDSGFYLCAWSHNPPGLNQPQHFGDGTRLSIL.

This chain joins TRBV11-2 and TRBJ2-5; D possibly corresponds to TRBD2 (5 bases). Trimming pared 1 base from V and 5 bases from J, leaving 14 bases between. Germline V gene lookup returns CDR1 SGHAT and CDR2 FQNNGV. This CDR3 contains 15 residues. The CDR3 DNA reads TGTGCCAGCAGCTTAGTATACGGGCGGGCGGAGACCCAGTACTTC. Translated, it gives CASSLVYGRAETQYF. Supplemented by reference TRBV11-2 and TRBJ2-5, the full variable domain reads EAGVAQSPRYKIIEKRQSVAFWCNPISGHATLYWYQQILGQGPKLLIQFQNNGVVDDSQLPKDRFSAERLKGVDSTLKIQPAKLEDSAVYLCASSLVYGRAETQYFGPGTRLLVL.

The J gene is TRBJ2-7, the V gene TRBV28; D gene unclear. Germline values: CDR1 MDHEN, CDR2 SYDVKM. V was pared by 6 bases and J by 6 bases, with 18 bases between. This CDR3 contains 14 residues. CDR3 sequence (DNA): TGTGCCAGCAGCACCGGACCGACTTTCTCCGAGCAGTACTTC. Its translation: CASSTGPTFSEQYF.

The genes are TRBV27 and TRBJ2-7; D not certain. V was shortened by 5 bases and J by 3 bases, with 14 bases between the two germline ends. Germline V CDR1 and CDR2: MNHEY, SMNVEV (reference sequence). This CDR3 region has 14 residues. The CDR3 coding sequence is TGTGCCAGCAGTCTGAAAGGAGCCGACTACGAGCAGTACTTC. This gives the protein CASSLKGADYEQYF.